This paragraph reports one TCR beta chain. This entry belongs to a study of tumor-infiltrating lymphocytes in oesophageal squamous cell carcinoma. This CDR3 comprises 15 residues. Trimming took off 8 bases at V and 7 bases at J, with 24 bases between the two ends. Germline values: CDR1 SGHTA, CDR2 FQGNSA. In TCRdb, the PCR reads were re-called with MiXCR into one record per CDR3 protein. The data contain more than 15,000 distinct CDR3 sequences, roughly two fifths of them seen just once; the ten biggest clones take up around a sixth. The chain couples TRBV7-2 to TRBJ2-7, with D possibly TRBD2 on 6 matching bases. This TCR came from a female donor with esophageal squamous cell carcinoma. The sample comprised normal esophageal tissue next to the tumor. CDR3 protein: CASGGFLSTYNEQYF. The CDR3 nucleotides are TGTGCCAGCGGGGGGTTTCTTTCTACCTACAATGAGCAGTACTTC.